This passage covers 12 T cell receptor beta chains from one sample sequenced in a study of T-cell reconstitution after alpha-beta-depleted transplantation in children. Unique molecular identifiers were incorporated when the TCRbeta library was constructed. MiXCR, applied by TCRdb to the PCR reads, yields one record per CDR3 protein. The data contain approximately 230,000 distinct CDR3 sequences, 20% to 30% of them seen just once; the ten biggest clones take up roughly 5%. The material was PBMCs, mostly from graft donor cells, obtained 360 days after TCRalphabeta/CD19-depleted stem cell transplant. All receptors come from a female patient aged 2-9 years who had a stem cell transplant for congenital amegakaryocytic thrombocytopenia, so the T cells may come from the graft donor.

The chain uses TRBV5-1 and TRBJ2-3, with a weak D call TRBD1 (7 bases). Germline V gives CDR1 SGHRS, CDR2 YFSETQ. This CDR3 comprises 17 residues. V lost 0 bases and J lost 4, with 18 bases in between. The CDR3 loop is CASSLVTGPGGPDTQYF. DNA of the CDR3: TGCGCCAGCAGCTTGGTGACAGGGCCCGGGGGCCCAGATACGCAGTATTTT.

The table lists this clonotype with many counts. The chain recombines TRBV12-3 or TRBV12-4 with TRBJ1-1; a weak D match, TRBD1 (6 bases). The CDR3 contains 15 residues. V was clipped by 6 bases and J by 1 base, with 15 bases between them. CDR3 in amino acids: CASSDGQMQNTEAFF. The CDR3 coding sequence is TGTGCCAGCAGCGACGGACAGATGCAGAACACTGAAGCTTTCTTT.

This clonotype occurred a few times. The V call is TRBV7-9, the J call TRBJ2-3; 7 nucleotides agree with TRBD2. CDR3 length: 16 amino acids. Germline CDR1 is SEHNR and CDR2 is FQNEAQ (reference sequence). J lost 2 bases, V lost 2 bases, and 7 bases had no gene match. The CDR3 nucleotides are TGTGCCAGCAGCTTATCCGGGACTAAGTTCACAGATACGCAGTATTTT. It translates to CASSLSGTKFTDTQYF.

This clonotype showed up just a few times. The chain couples TRBV10-2 to TRBJ2-5; 7 positions match TRBD2. Germline V CDR1 and CDR2: WSHSY, SAAADI. Unmatched junction bases numbered 10, after V lost 4 bases and J lost 5 bases. The CDR3 runs 15 residues. CDR3 sequence: CASSAGPSGVETQYF. CDR3 sequence (DNA): TGCGCCAGCAGTGCCGGGCCCAGCGGGGTCGAGACCCAGTACTTC.

This rearrangement joins TRBV4-1 to TRBJ1-6; tentatively, D is TRBD1 (5 bases). Germline CDR1 reads MGHRA; CDR2 reads YSYEKL. Trimming took off 0 bases at V and 10 bases at J, with 16 bases between the two ends. This CDR3 region has 16 residues. The chain's CDR3 is CASSQDSMVGASPLHF. In DNA form, the CDR3 reads TGCGCCAGCAGCCAAGATTCAATGGTAGGGGCCTCACCCCTCCACTTT.

The table lists this clonotype with a few counts. V is TRBV28 and J is TRBJ2-7, with D perhaps TRBD1 (5 bases). The CDR3 is made up of 12 amino acids. In germline, CDR1 is MDHEN, CDR2 SYDVKM. V was pared by 5 bases and J by 8 bases, with 13 bases between. The CDR3 spells CASSPTAGKQYF. The CDR3 DNA reads as TGTGCCAGCAGTCCGACAGCTGGGAAGCAGTACTTC. Filled out from reference TRBV28 and TRBJ2-7, the complete variable domain reads DVKVTQSSRYLVKRTGEKVFLECVQDMDHENMFWYRQDPGLGLRLIYFSYDVKMKEKGDIPEGYSVSREKKERFSLILESASTNQTSMYLCASSPTAGKQYFGPGTRLTVT.

In this sample, this clonotype turned up a few times. The chain is built from TRBV13 and TRBJ2-1; D unresolved. Looked up from germline, CDR1 is PRHDT and CDR2 is FYEKMQ (reference sequence). The CDR3 consists of 11 residues. With 0 bases removed from V and 10 bases from J, the gap between germline ends came to 4 bases. CDR3 loop: CASSLGREQFF. In nucleotides, the CDR3 is TGTGCCAGCAGCTTAGGACGGGAGCAGTTCTTC.

This clonotype was detected only a few times. The chain links TRBV10-3 to TRBJ2-7; 10 nucleotides align to TRBD1. The V gene's germline CDR1 is ENHRY and CDR2 SYGVKD. The CDR3 length is 15 residues. J was trimmed by 0 bases and V by 3 bases; bases with no gene match: 2. CDR3 loop: CAISDRDRGSYEQYF. In DNA, the CDR3 is TGTGCCATCAGTGACCGGGACAGGGGCTCCTACGAGCAGTACTTC.

The CDR3 region is CSVEETGIGEKLFF. The CDR3 DNA reads TGCAGCGTTGAAGAAACAGGCATAGGAGAAAAACTGTTTTTT. This rearrangement joins TRBV29-1 to TRBJ1-4; a possible D gene is TRBD1 (5 bases). V was shortened by 0 bases and J by 8 bases, with 13 bases between the two germline ends. Per the germline V gene, CDR1 is SQVTM and CDR2 is ANQGSEA. The CDR3 sequence is 14 residues long.

The rearrangement joins TRBV4-3 to TRBJ1-4, with D tentatively TRBD1 (5 bases). Germline V CDR1 and CDR2: LGHNA, YSLEER. The length of the CDR3 is 16 residues. Trimming took off 1 base at V and 8 bases at J, with 17 bases between the two ends. The CDR3 DNA reads as TGCGCCAGCAGCCAAGTGGGGGGGTACTTTCAGGAAAAACTGTTTTTT. Translation: CASSQVGGYFQEKLFF.

There are a few counts of this clonotype. V and J are TRBV12-3 or TRBV12-4 and TRBJ1-5, with D tentatively TRBD1 (6 bases). V was pared by 2 bases and J by 5 bases, with 16 bases between. The CDR3 consists of 16 residues. CDR3 region: CASSLQPRGRYQPQHF. CDR3 nucleotides: TGTGCCAGCAGTTTACAGCCTCGGGGGCGGTATCAGCCCCAGCATTTT.

CDR3 sequence reads: CASSFGGRDSPLHF. DNA of the CDR3: TGTGCCAGCAGCTTTGGGGGGCGCGATTCACCCCTCCACTTT. The chain carries TRBV11-2 and TRBJ1-6; weak D call: TRBD1 (6 bases). Germline assignment: CDR1 SGHAT and CDR2 FQNNGV. Trimming removed 3 bases at V and 8 bases at J, with 11 bases between. The CDR3 runs 14 residues.